These T cell receptor beta chains were read from a single sample in a study of identical twins. TCRdb fed the 5' RACE reads into MiXCR, producing one record per CDR3 protein. The sample yields fewer than 650,000 distinct CDR3 sequences, under 8.5% seen once. The same data also contributed to another study, on yellow fever vaccine responses in identical twins.

Material: PBMCs. All receptors come from a woman younger than 30 in good health. The CDR3 runs from the conserved cysteine through the conserved F or W. A D gene is named only where the DNA matches it firmly. Some rows have no size entry. The others give once, few or many, or a class for an expanded clone.

abundance,j_gene,len,v_gene,d_gene,CDR3nt,CDR3aa
.,TRBJ2-6,17,TRBV12-3/TRBV12-4,TRBD1,TGTGCCAGCAGTTCCTACAGGGGGTCACTTGGGGCCAACGTCCTGACTTTC,CASSSYRGSLGANVLTF
many,TRBJ1-1,14,TRBV5-1,.,TGCGCCAGCACCCGGACAGCCATGAACACTGAAGCTTTCTTT,CASTRTAMNTEAFF
many,TRBJ2-3,15,TRBV5-6,.,TGTGCCAGCAGCTTGTTCCATGGGGGCACAGATACGCAGTATTTT,CASSLFHGGTDTQYF
.,TRBJ2-1,17,TRBV2,TRBD2,TGTGCCAGCAGTCGGTCGCCGGGACTAGCGGGAGCAAATGAGCAGTTCTTC,CASSRSPGLAGANEQFF
many,TRBJ1-6,12,TRBV12-3/TRBV12-4,.,TGTGCCAGTAGTAATCCAGGGAGACCCCTCCACTTT,CASSNPGRPLHF
many,TRBJ2-2,15,TRBV5-1,.,TGCGCCAGCAGCCCGTGGGGGACTGGCACCGGGGAGCTGTTTTTT,CASSPWGTGTGELFF
.,TRBJ2-1,14,TRBV6-1,.,TGTGCCAGCAGACGGGTAGAGGGTCCGAATGAGCAGTTCTTC,CASRRVEGPNEQFF
.,TRBJ2-1,14,TRBV29-1,.,TGCAGCGTTGAAGTAGCGGAGTCCTACAATGAGCAGTTCTTC,CSVEVAESYNEQFF
few,TRBJ2-2,14,TRBV28,.,TGTGCCAGCAGTTTCCGAGTAAACACCGGGGAGCTGTTTTTT,CASSFRVNTGELFF
.,TRBJ2-3,15,TRBV6-5,.,TGTGCCAGCAGTTACCTCAGGGCCGACACAGATACGCAGTATTTT,CASSYLRADTDTQYF
few,TRBJ1-2,12,TRBV12-3/TRBV12-4,.,TGTGCCAGCAGTTTAGCGCCGAAGGGGACTAACTTC,CASSLAPKGTNF
.,TRBJ2-2,14,TRBV20-1,TRBD1,TGCAGTGCGGCCCGGGACAGGGGCACCGGGGAGCTGTTTTTT,CSAARDRGTGELFF
few,TRBJ2-5,15,TRBV27,.,TGTGCCAGCAGTTTATCGACTCTCTCCCAAGAGACCCAGTACTTC,CASSLSTLSQETQYF
few,TRBJ1-2,16,TRBV29-1,TRBD1,TGCAGCGTCGGGGCGGAACCGGGACAGGGAAACTATGGCTACACCTTC,CSVGAEPGQGNYGYTF
.,TRBJ1-1,14,TRBV20-1,TRBD1,TGCAGTGCCAAAGAGGGACAGGCGAACACTGAAGCTTTCTTT,CSAKEGQANTEAFF
.,TRBJ2-1,16,TRBV3-1,TRBD2,TGTGCCAGCAGCCAAGGAACTAGACTAGCGGGGAATGAGCAGTTCTTC,CASSQGTRLAGNEQFF
.,TRBJ2-1,15,TRBV20-1,TRBD2,TGCAGTGCTAGGTCGATGGGACTAGGGGTTTGGGAGCAGTTCTTC,CSARSMGLGVWEQFF